Sequencing of this T cell receptor (beta chain) was carried out in a study of blood T cells in healthy people across ages. Remarks on this clonotype: No antigen is known for it.

The study drew donors from healthy Caucasian individuals in Russia aged roughly 6 to 90. CDR3 length: 12 amino acids. Per the germline V gene, CDR1 is DFQATT and CDR2 is SNEGSKA (reference sequence). The ends were cut back, 5 bases at V and 2 bases at J, with 6 bases in the middle. Regarding the study as a whole: The lack of PBMC sorting stopped any conclusive naive versus antigen-experienced comparison. Among T cells, TCR beta diversity per million cells dropped roughly linearly as age rose.

A second PCR of roughly 7 to 11 cycles used a sample-barcoded 5' primer and a J-beta primer mix. The template-switch adaptor was a 5' adaptor with 12 random nucleotides. It tagged each cDNA molecule. TCRdb used MiXCR to reprocess the 5' RACE reads, holding one entry per CDR3 protein. The sample comprises approximately 1.5 million distinct CDR3 sequences, around 40% of which are singletons, and less than 5% rests with the top ten. Sample: blood. The chain has TRBV20-1 and TRBJ2-2, with D unresolved. This clonotype was sampled from a woman aged 18-29 years in good health. The CDR3: CSAVHNTGELFF. As DNA, the CDR3 is TGCAGTGCTGTTCATAACACCGGGGAGCTGTTTTTT.